The rows below give T cell receptor beta chains drawn from one sample of a study of cytotoxic CD8 clonotypes in ibrutinib-treated CLL. Profiling relied on immunoSEQ multiplex PCR, and the TCRdb table lists in-frame clones only, not all of them. The data hold approximately 100,000 clones, with under 70% observed a single time. This specimen was PBMCs, taken after 24 months of ibrutinib treatment. The receptor set was obtained from a human donor with chronic lymphocytic leukemia. Both conserved end residues are part of each CDR3. A D gene is named only where the DNA matches it firmly. Rows give clone size only sometimes, using once, few, many, or a class for an expanded clone.

cdr3_aa	d_call	clone_size	v_call	j_call
CASSYGPGGSYEQYF	TRBD2	.	TRBV6-6	TRBJ2-7
CASSRLDRATEAFF	TRBD1	.	TRBV5-6	TRBJ1-1
CASSPGPGTPQYF	.	once	TRBV7-8	TRBJ2-3
CASRATDYYGYTF	.	few	TRBV28	TRBJ1-2
CASSYRVSGNEQFF	.	.	TRBV7-2	TRBJ2-1
CASAVAGGPNEQFF	TRBD2	.	TRBV5-1	TRBJ2-1
CAWKRAGEAFF	.	.	TRBV30	TRBJ1-1
CASSLADRGRYYEQYF	TRBD1	few	TRBV5-4	TRBJ2-7
CASSPGQEGWGGYTF	TRBD1	.	TRBV7-3	TRBJ1-2
CASSLGTRRTDTQYF	.	.	TRBV14	TRBJ2-3
CASSRAQETQYF	.	.	TRBV14	TRBJ2-5
CASSISGSLGETQYF	.	.	TRBV27	TRBJ2-5
CSAREYNEQFF	.	.	TRBV20-1	TRBJ2-1
CASSGPNEKLFF	.	.	TRBV7-6	TRBJ1-4
CASSMVRGALDGYTF	.	many	TRBV19	TRBJ1-2
CAWSVRLAETQYF	.	few	TRBV30	TRBJ2-5
CASSGAGTGRNGYTF	TRBD1	.	TRBV5-1	TRBJ1-2
CASSLQLNSPLHF	.	.	TRBV7-2	TRBJ1-6
CASSPDLGEKLFF	.	.	TRBV5-1	TRBJ1-4
CASRGRGFMNTEAFF	.	.	TRBV5-6	TRBJ1-1
CASSLWSSSGANVLTF	.	.	TRBV28	TRBJ2-6
CASSPPEDRGAYEQYF	TRBD1	few	TRBV25-1	TRBJ2-7
CASSLFPPGQRYNEQFF	TRBD1	once	TRBV7-3	TRBJ2-1